This T cell receptor (beta chain) was captured by sequencing in a study of blood T cell repertoires in COVID-19. In the study overall: The United States, Italy and Spain were the sources of the acute and convalescent COVID-19 samples. The analysed material was cDNA or gDNA that came from T cells, B-cell-depleted T cells, or PBMCs.

Recovered Cohort 3 donors showed two negative PCRs, clearance, or symptom resolution. The CDR3 has 15 residues. Germline lookup yields CDR1 SNHLY and CDR2 FYNNEI. V was pared by 1 base and J by 3 bases, with 5 bases of the junction left unmatched. Study processing details: Cell counts per sample came from amplifying reference gene primers. Sequenced by immunoSEQ multiplex PCR; TCRdb stores in-frame clones only, minus some. Clone size and V and J calls were adopted from that table, with D and trimming inferred from the DNA. Seen here are 200,000 to 300,000 clones, roughly 86% observed once, and the top ten hold roughly 2.6%.

The rearrangement links TRBV2 to TRBJ2-5, with 7 bases that match TRBD1. The source is a woman younger than 35 who had recovered from COVID-19. What was sequenced was PBMCs or T cells enriched from blood (not recorded which). The CDR3 loop is CASSEEGTEKETQYF. The CDR3 DNA follows: TGTGCCAGCAGTGAAGAAGGGACAGAAAAAGAGACCCAGTACTTC.